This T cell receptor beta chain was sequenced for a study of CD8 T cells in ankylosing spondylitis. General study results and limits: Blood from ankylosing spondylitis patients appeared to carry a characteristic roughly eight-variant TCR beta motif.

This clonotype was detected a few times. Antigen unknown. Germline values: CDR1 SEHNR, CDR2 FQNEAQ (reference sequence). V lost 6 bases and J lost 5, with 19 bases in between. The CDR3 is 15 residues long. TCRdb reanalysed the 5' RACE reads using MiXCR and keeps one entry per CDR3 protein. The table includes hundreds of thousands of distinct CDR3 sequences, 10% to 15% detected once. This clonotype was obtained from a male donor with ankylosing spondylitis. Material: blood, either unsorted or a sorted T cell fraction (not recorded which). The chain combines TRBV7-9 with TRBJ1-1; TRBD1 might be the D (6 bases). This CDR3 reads CASRALGGGWTEAFF. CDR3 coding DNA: TGTGCCAGCAGGGCTCTGGGAGGGGGGTGGACTGAAGCTTTCTTT.